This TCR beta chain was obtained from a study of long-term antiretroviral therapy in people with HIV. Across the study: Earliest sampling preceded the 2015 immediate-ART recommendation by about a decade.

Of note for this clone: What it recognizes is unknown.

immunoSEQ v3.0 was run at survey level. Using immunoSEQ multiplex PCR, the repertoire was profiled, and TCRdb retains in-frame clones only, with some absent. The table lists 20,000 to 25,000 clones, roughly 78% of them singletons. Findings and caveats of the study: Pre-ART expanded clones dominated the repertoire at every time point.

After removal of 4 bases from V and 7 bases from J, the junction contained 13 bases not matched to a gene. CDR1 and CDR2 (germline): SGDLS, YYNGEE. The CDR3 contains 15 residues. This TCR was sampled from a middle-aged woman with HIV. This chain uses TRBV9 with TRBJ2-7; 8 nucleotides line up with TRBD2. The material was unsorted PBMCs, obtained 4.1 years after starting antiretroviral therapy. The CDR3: CASSPGIGGAGEQYF. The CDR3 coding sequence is TGTGCCAGCAGCCCGGGAATCGGGGGGGCCGGGGAGCAGTACTTC.